The 15 T cell receptor beta chains presented below share a single source sample, sequenced in a study of a mutant IDH1 vaccine in newly diagnosed glioma. As to time point: week 11, during vaccination. Vaccine doses each comprised 300 ug of mutant IDH1 20-mer peptide, with topical imiquimod. These receptors' antigens are unknown. Repertoires were generated with immunoSEQ multiplex PCR, while TCRdb's copy carries only in-frame clones and drops some. The sample contains about 130,000 clones, over 75% of which appear only once. The material was PBMCs, obtained from a glioma patient whose treatment included an IDH1 peptide vaccine. All receptors derive from a man in his forties with glioma.

The chain uses TRBV5-1 and TRBJ1-1; D gene unclear. CDR3 length: 14 residues. CDR1 is SGHRS, CDR2 YFSETQ, per germline. The V and J ends lost 0 bases and 3 bases respectively, with 9 bases between them. This CDR3 reads CASSLVGSDTEAFF. Written as DNA, the CDR3 is TGCGCCAGCAGCTTGGTGGGGAGTGACACTGAAGCTTTCTTT.

J is TRBJ2-1 and V is TRBV7-2; a weak D match, TRBD1 (6 bases). The germline V gene encodes CDR1 SGHTA and CDR2 FQGNSA. The V and J ends lost 3 bases and 8 bases respectively, with 20 bases between them. The CDR3 is 16 amino acids. The CDR3 loop reads CASSLVPKNRAYEQFF. In DNA, the CDR3 is TGTGCCAGCAGCTTGGTCCCGAAGAACAGGGCATATGAGCAGTTCTTC.

The gene calls are TRBV18 and TRBJ2-5; the match to TRBD2 covers 10 bases. J lost 1 base, V lost 2 bases, and 10 bases had no gene match. The length of the CDR3 is 18 residues. The V gene's germline CDR1 is KGHSH and CDR2 LQKENI. CDR3 region: CASSPISGGALLQETQYF. CDR3 nucleotides: TGTGCCAGCTCACCAATAAGCGGGGGGGCCCTTCTCCAAGAGACCCAGTACTTC.

The chain has TRBV5-5 and TRBJ2-7; TRBD1 is a possible D gene (6 bases). Trimming took off 4 bases at V and 3 bases at J, with 14 bases between the two ends. The germline V gene encodes CDR1 SGHKS and CDR2 YYEKEE (reference sequence). The CDR3 runs 14 residues. DNA of the CDR3: TGTGCCAGCAGCGTCACAGGGAATGGCTACGAGCAGTACTTC. Residues: CASSVTGNGYEQYF.

The CDR3 sequence: CASSLGGSGNEQFF. The CDR3 nucleotides read TGCGCCAGCAGCTTGGGCGGGAGTGGGAATGAGCAGTTCTTC. This sequence joins TRBV5-1 and TRBJ2-1, with TRBD2 matching 7 bases. With V trimmed by 0 bases and J by 7 bases, 4 bases remained unmatched. Per the germline V gene, CDR1 is SGHRS and CDR2 is YFSETQ. The CDR3 is made up of 14 amino acids.

The V call is TRBV27, the J call TRBJ2-7; 10 positions agree with TRBD2. The length of the CDR3 is 15 residues. V trimming: 3 bases; J trimming: 3 bases; junction bases outside the gene matches: 5. Germline CDR1 MNHEY, CDR2 SMNVEV (reference sequence). The DNA for the CDR3 is TGTGCCAGCAGTTTTCTTGCTAGCGGGAGCTACGAGCAGTACTTC. As protein: CASSFLASGSYEQYF.

The CDR3 nucleotides read TGTGCCAGCAGAACGACAGGAAAGACCCAGTACTTC. This gives the protein CASRTTGKTQYF. The J gene is TRBJ2-5, the V gene TRBV7-2; the D gene is possibly TRBD1 (6 bases). CDR1 and CDR2 (germline): SGHTA, FQGNSA. V was shortened by 6 bases and J by 6 bases, with 11 bases between the two germline ends. The CDR3 has 12 residues.

In this sample, this clone turned up once. The chain employs TRBV27 and TRBJ1-1; a possible D gene is TRBD1 (5 bases). The germline V and J ends were trimmed by 1 base and 3 bases, with 12 bases remaining between them. The CDR3 contains 15 residues. In germline, CDR1 is MNHEY, CDR2 SMNVEV (reference sequence). CDR3 region: CASSLLRGLDTEAFF. CDR3 DNA: TGTGCCAGCAGTTTATTGAGGGGCCTAGACACTGAAGCTTTCTTT.

This clone was detected a few times. This sequence joins TRBV5-6 and TRBJ1-5; D gene unclear. Germline V CDR1 and CDR2: SGHDT, YYEEEE. Trimming left V 0 bases short and J 4 bases short, with 8 bases between. The CDR3 extends over 14 amino acids. The CDR3 here is CASSLVGQNQPQHF. In DNA form, the CDR3 reads TGTGCCAGCAGCTTGGTAGGTCAGAATCAGCCCCAGCATTTT.

V usage is TRBV19 and J usage is TRBJ2-1, with TRBD2 identical over 7 bases. Germline V gene data show CDR1 as LNHDA and CDR2 as SQIVND (reference sequence). There are 15 residues in the CDR3. V lost 7 bases to trimming and J lost 2 bases; unmatched junction nucleotides: 8. DNA of the CDR3: TGTGCCAGTACCCGGGTGAGCGGGACCTACAATGAGCAGTTCTTC. Its protein product is CASTRVSGTYNEQFF.

The rearrangement uses TRBV7-9 and TRBJ1-4; D is perhaps TRBD1 (6 bases). CDR3 length equals 16 residues. The germline CDR1 and CDR2 sequences are SEHNR and FQNEAQ (reference sequence). Trimming took off 4 bases at V and 3 bases at J, with 15 bases between the two ends. CDR3 DNA sequence: TGTGCCAGCAGCTCTAGGTGGGACAAGTCTAATGAAAAACTGTTTTTT. Its protein product is CASSSRWDKSNEKLFF.

The genes are TRBV25-1 and TRBJ1-1; no firm D call. The CDR3 contains 14 residues. Germline loops: CDR1 MGHDK, CDR2 SYGVNS. Trimming cost V 4 bases and J 10 bases, with 19 bases left between them. In DNA form, the CDR3 reads TGTGCCAGCAGTGTGGGAGTCTTACCGTGGGGAGCTTTCTTT. It yields the protein CASSVGVLPWGAFF.

The V and J genes are TRBV5-6 and TRBJ2-7; D remains unclear. Germline-derived CDR1 and CDR2 are SGHDT and YYEEEE. The CDR3 is made up of 14 amino acids. V was clipped by 2 bases and J by 0 bases, with 9 bases between them. CDR3 amino acids: CASSFRQVSYEQYF. The DNA for the CDR3 is TGTGCCAGCAGCTTTCGTCAGGTCTCCTACGAGCAGTACTTC.

The chain is built from TRBV7-8 and TRBJ2-2; no clear D gene. CDR1 and CDR2 (germline): SGHVS, FQNEAQ. V dropped 6 bases and J dropped 0 bases, with 11 bases sitting between them. The CDR3 length is 15 residues. The CDR3 sequence is CASRPRRTNTGELFF. The CDR3 nucleotides are TGTGCCAGCAGACCACGGCGGACGAACACCGGGGAGCTGTTTTTT.

Remarks on this clone: A read error may produce the germline difference seen at one junction end. The chain joins TRBV2 to TRBJ2-1; 11 bases agree with TRBD2. CDR1 is SNHLY and CDR2 is FYNNEI in the germline V gene. This CDR3 has 15 amino acids. The CDR3 protein is CASRSGLAAYYEQFF. The CDR3 coding sequence is TGTGCCAGCAGATCGGGACTAGCGGCCTACTATGAGCAGTTCTTC.